This T cell receptor (beta chain) came from a study of blood T cell repertoires in COVID-19. Turning to the study itself: Acute and convalescent COVID-19 specimens originated in the United States, Italy and Spain.

Germline lookup yields CDR1 SGHRS and CDR2 YFSETQ. V lost 0 bases and J 4 bases, leaving 7 bases between the germline ends. CDR3 length equals 13 residues. This table comes from immunoSEQ multiplex PCR, and its TCRdb copy is limited to in-frame clones, with some not included. This table holds around 300,000 clones, 80% to 90% found once. The receptor was derived from a woman aged 40 to 49 with acute or convalescent COVID-19. Sequencing was done on a sample of peripheral blood. The rearrangement links TRBV5-1 to TRBJ1-2; D is unclear. DNA of the CDR3: TGCGCCAGCAGCTTGGGGGCAGCCTATGGCTACACCTTC. Its protein is CASSLGAAYGYTF. The full variable domain, its missing parts supplied by reference TRBV5-1 and TRBJ1-2, is KAGVTQTPRYLIKTRGQQVTLSCSPISGHRSVSWYQQTPGQGLQFLFEYFSETQRNKGNFPGRFSGRQFSNSRSEMNVSTLELGDSALYLCASSLGAAYGYTFGSGTRLTVV.